One sample yielded the 28 T cell receptor beta chains listed below, sequenced in a study of shared clonotypes between healthy human individuals (dated by TCRdb to 2018 to 2021). CD8 naive samples were CD45RO-negative cells positively selected for CCR7, giving a CD45RA+CCR7+ population that excluded TemRA cells. Library creation used the immunoSEQ multiplex PCR assay. The table was pulled from immuneACCESS by TCRdb, which kept in-frame rearrangements only. Such tables lose some clones; where checked, under half of the loss comes from unresolved V genes, and the rest has no known cause. In all, the sample holds some 2 million clones, and about 95% of those were seen once. Jointly, the top ten make up more than 0.9% of the sample. Sequencing input: naive CD8+ T cells sorted from blood. The cell subset or site label, as the study defines it: CD45RA+CCR7+. Receptor source: a man younger than 30 in good health.

V usage is TRBV27 and J usage is TRBJ2-5, with TRBD2 as a possible D gene (6 bases). The CDR3 covers 18 residues. V shed 6 bases and J shed 3 bases, with 26 bases lying between them. The germline V gene has CDR1 MNHEY and CDR2 SMNVEV (reference sequence). The DNA of the CDR3 is TGTGCCAGCAGCTCCATAGGGGTAGAGGGACTTTCTGAAGAGACCCAGTACTTC. The encoded protein is CASSSIGVEGLSEETQYF.

The chain uses TRBV4-3 and TRBJ2-5, with TRBD2 identical over 9 bases. The CDR3 sequence is 18 residues long. Germline CDR1 is LGHNA and CDR2 is YSLEER. J was trimmed by 5 bases and V by 0 bases; bases with no gene match: 13. CDR3 sequence reads: CASSQDLWSSGTRETQYF. The CDR3 bases are TGCGCCAGCAGCCAAGATCTTTGGTCTAGCGGGACTAGGGAGACCCAGTACTTC.

The CDR3 is CASSSALGYEQYF. The CDR3 bases are TGTGCCAGTAGCTCGGCGTTGGGCTACGAGCAGTACTTC. This chain connects TRBV19 to TRBJ2-7; no firm D call. There are 13 residues in the CDR3. Deletions cut 6 bases from V and 3 bases from J, with 12 bases between. CDR1 LNHDA and CDR2 SQIVND come from the germline V gene (reference sequence).

This chain links TRBV27 with TRBJ1-5, with 7 bases that match TRBD1. The V segment lost 2 bases and the J segment 6 bases; nucleotides outside the gene matches: 13. Germline V gene lookup returns CDR1 MNHEY and CDR2 SMNVEV (reference sequence). The CDR3 is 17 residues long. In nucleotides, the CDR3 is TGTGCCAGCAGTTTAGGGGGGCAGGGGGTCTTCTCTCAGCCCCAGCATTTT. Translation gives CASSLGGQGVFSQPQHF.

With respect to this clone: The same CDR3 is also encoded by other DNA sequences in this sample. CDR3 coding DNA: TGTGCCAGCAGCTTGGGAGGATCCGGGGAGCTGTTTTTT. Protein sequence: CASSLGGSGELFF. The chain carries TRBV5-6 and TRBJ2-2, with D uncertain. Germline V gives CDR1 SGHDT, CDR2 YYEEEE. V gave up 0 bases and J gave up 6 bases, with 6 bases separating them. CDR3 length: 13 residues.

On this clone: Other DNA sequences within the sample encode an identical CDR3. The gene calls are TRBV7-9 and TRBJ1-5; D is uncertain. V lost 5 bases and J 7 bases, leaving 9 bases between the germline ends. This CDR3 region has 12 residues. The V gene's germline CDR1 is SEHNR and CDR2 FQNEAQ (reference sequence). In DNA form, the CDR3 reads TGTGCCAGCAGCGATTTAGACCAGCCCCAGCATTTT. This codes for CASSDLDQPQHF.

The V gene is TRBV15, the J gene TRBJ2-7; D might be TRBD2 (7 bases). There are 14 residues in the CDR3. Germline-derived CDR1 and CDR2 are LNHNV and YYDKDF (reference sequence). Trimming cost V 5 bases and J 4 bases, with 15 bases left between them. CDR3 protein: CATSGGGQGYEQYF. The CDR3 coding sequence is TGTGCCACCAGCGGGGGGGGCCAAGGGTACGAGCAGTACTTC.

V and J are TRBV5-6 and TRBJ2-5; 9 bases align to TRBD2. The J call could be wrong; TRBJ2-7 is a better fit for the DNA end. CDR1 and CDR2 from the germline V gene are SGHDT and YYEEEE. The CDR3 runs to 14 residues. Here the CDR3 DNA reads TGTGCCAGCAGCTTTAGCGGGGGTGCCTACGAGCAGTACTTC. It specifies CASSFSGGAYEQYF.

The CDR3 loop is CASSFRDGQAFF. Here the CDR3 DNA reads TGCGCCAGCAGCTTCCGGGACGGACAAGCTTTCTTT. The rearrangement uses TRBV5-1 and TRBJ1-1, with a possible D match to TRBD1 (5 bases). Germline lookup yields CDR1 SGHRS and CDR2 YFSETQ. The CDR3 is 12 amino acids. V gave up 2 bases and J gave up 9 bases, with 11 bases separating them.

This clone was detected a few times. At the DNA level, this CDR3 is encoded by other sequences in the same sample as well. The chain links TRBV9 to TRBJ2-7; TRBD1 aligns across 9 bases. V was pared by 2 bases and J by 2 bases, with 5 bases of the junction left unmatched. The V gene's germline CDR1 is SGDLS and CDR2 YYNGEE. The CDR3 consists of 15 residues. The CDR3, as DNA: TGTGCCAGCAGCGTGGGACAGGGTTCACCCTACGAGCAGTACTTC. Its translation: CASSVGQGSPYEQYF.

This clone was recorded only once. The V gene is TRBV14, the J gene TRBJ2-7; 7 bases align to TRBD1. V shed 4 bases, J shed 2 bases, and the junction held 5 bases outside the gene matches. Germline loops: CDR1 SGHDN, CDR2 FVKESK. The CDR3 runs 14 residues. The CDR3 region is CASSPTGVPYEQYF. DNA of the CDR3: TGTGCCAGCAGCCCCACAGGGGTTCCCTACGAGCAGTACTTC.

The J gene is TRBJ2-1, the V gene TRBV29-1; D may be TRBD2 (6 bases). Trimming pared 5 bases from V and 0 bases from J, leaving 14 bases between. Germline CDR1 reads SQVTM; CDR2 reads ANQGSEA. The CDR3 has 15 residues. CDR3 in amino acids: CSVYSRGSSYNEQFF. For the CDR3, the DNA is TGCAGCGTTTATAGCCGGGGGAGCTCCTACAATGAGCAGTTCTTC.

Comment on this clone: Other nucleotide sequences in the sample specify the same CDR3. This chain connects TRBV4-1 to TRBJ2-7, with D possibly matching TRBD1 (6 bases). This CDR3 region has 13 residues. The ends were cut back, 2 bases at V and 1 base at J, with 6 bases in the middle. Germline V gene lookup returns CDR1 MGHRA and CDR2 YSYEKL. CDR3: CASSQTGSYEQYF. The CDR3 DNA reads TGCGCCAGCAGCCAAACAGGGTCCTACGAGCAGTACTTC.

This clone showed up just once. The rearrangement joins TRBV7-6 to TRBJ2-1; D remains ambiguous. This CDR3 has 14 amino acids. V lost 1 base and J 8 bases, leaving 12 bases between the germline ends. Germline V gives CDR1 SGHVS, CDR2 FNYEAQ. The CDR3 spells CASSLEIGIHEQFF. The CDR3 bases are TGTGCCAGCAGCTTAGAGATAGGGATCCATGAGCAGTTCTTC.

The sample holds a few counts of this clone. The chain combines TRBV4-1 with TRBJ1-3; D not certain. CDR1 and CDR2 from the germline V gene are MGHRA and YSYEKL. There are 15 residues in the CDR3. V was pared by 7 bases and J by 0 bases, with 13 bases between. CDR3 sequence: CASKAGPNSGNTIYF. The DNA of the CDR3 is TGCGCCAGCAAGGCAGGCCCCAACTCTGGAAACACCATATATTTT.

The chain uses TRBV13 and TRBJ2-7, with a possible D match to TRBD1 (6 bases). The V and J ends lost 5 bases and 2 bases respectively, with 13 bases between them. Germline values: CDR1 PRHDT, CDR2 FYEKMQ (reference sequence). The CDR3 loop spans 14 amino acids. CDR3 sequence: CASSDSQGTYEQYF. The CDR3 nucleotides are TGTGCCAGCAGCGACTCACAGGGAACCTACGAGCAGTACTTC.

The chain carries TRBV4-1 and TRBJ2-7; 9 bases are a match to TRBD2. Germline CDR1 and CDR2: MGHRA and YSYEKL. The CDR3 loop spans 18 amino acids. Trimming cost V 0 bases and J 3 bases; bases outside gene matches: 12. The CDR3 here is CASSQEEVAGEGDYEQYF. In nucleotides, the CDR3 is TGCGCCAGCAGCCAAGAAGAGGTAGCGGGAGAGGGGGACTACGAGCAGTACTTC.

The V and J genes are TRBV30 and TRBJ2-3; 12 nucleotides align to TRBD1. J was trimmed by 6 bases and V by 3 bases; bases with no gene match: 22. The germline CDR1 and CDR2 sequences are GTSNPN and SVGIG (reference sequence). The CDR3 is made up of 20 amino acids. CDR3 in amino acids: CAWSKPGQGARRGPSDTQYF. CDR3 DNA: TGTGCCTGGAGCAAACCGGGACAGGGGGCCCGGCGGGGGCCTTCGGATACGCAGTATTTT.

The J gene is TRBJ1-5, the V gene TRBV28; D not resolved. From germline, CDR1 is MDHEN and CDR2 SYDVKM. This CDR3 spans 15 amino acids. V was shortened by 6 bases and J by 6 bases, with 18 bases between the two germline ends. CDR3 region: CASRNTVKVAQPQHF. Written as DNA, the CDR3 is TGTGCCAGCAGGAACACGGTAAAGGTGGCTCAGCCCCAGCATTTT.

The gene calls are TRBV14 and TRBJ2-2; D is unresolved. From germline, CDR1 is SGHDN and CDR2 FVKESK. The CDR3 is 13 residues long. Trimming stripped 5 bases from V and 1 base from J, with 5 bases between. CDR3 DNA sequence: TGTGCCAGCAGCACCTTGAACACCGGGGAGCTGTTTTTT. This translates into CASSTLNTGELFF.

The chain's CDR3 is CASSLGRQGDYSNQPQHF. The CDR3 DNA reads as TGTGCCAGCAGCTTAGGAAGGCAGGGGGATTATAGCAATCAGCCCCAGCATTTT. The V call is TRBV11-2, the J call TRBJ1-5, with 7 bases fitting TRBD1. Per germline, CDR1 SGHAT and CDR2 FQNNGV. Germline trimming cut 1 base from V and 0 bases from J; bases unmatched to any gene: 9. The length of the CDR3 is 18 residues.

This clone turned up a few times. Other DNA sequences of this sample code for an identical CDR3. This chain connects TRBV27 to TRBJ1-5; 7 bases are a match to TRBD1. The CDR3 contains 14 residues. The V gene end was trimmed by 5 bases and the J gene end by 7 bases; junction bases not matched to a gene: 8. Germline V gives CDR1 MNHEY, CDR2 SMNVEV (reference sequence). In DNA form, the CDR3 reads TGTGCCAGCAGTCTACGACAGGGTAACCAGCCCCAGCATTTT. As protein: CASSLRQGNQPQHF.

The chain is built from TRBV28 and TRBJ2-2; D gene uncertain. Germline CDR1 reads MDHEN; CDR2 reads SYDVKM. The CDR3 is 13 residues long. Trimming took off 8 bases at V and 4 bases at J, with 11 bases between the two ends. The DNA of the CDR3 is TGTGCCAGCCGATTGACGGGCACCGGGGAGCTGTTTTTT. Protein sequence: CASRLTGTGELFF.

The chain joins TRBV28 to TRBJ2-1; possibly TRBD2 for D (7 bases). The V gene lost 2 bases and the J gene lost 5 bases, with 13 bases spanning the gap. Germline lookup yields CDR1 MDHEN and CDR2 SYDVKM. The length of the CDR3 is 15 residues. The CDR3 sequence is CASSLRGAGNNEQFF. The CDR3 nucleotides are TGTGCCAGCAGTTTACGGGGGGCGGGAAACAATGAGCAGTTCTTC.

Comments on this clone: This sample also contains other DNA sequences that code for the same CDR3. The chain couples TRBV4-1 to TRBJ2-7; TRBD1 matches at 9 bases. Germline V lookup: CDR1 MGHRA, CDR2 YSYEKL. V lost 0 bases to trimming and J lost 2 bases; unmatched junction nucleotides: 5. The CDR3 extends over 16 amino acids. The CDR3 DNA reads TGCGCCAGCAGCCAAGATCGCCGACAGGGGGCCTACGAGCAGTACTTC. Translating it yields CASSQDRRQGAYEQYF.

In this sample, this clone turned up a few times. This same CDR3 is encoded by further DNA sequences in the sample. The genes are TRBV27 and TRBJ1-1, with 10 positions matching TRBD1. The CDR3 length is 14 residues. J was trimmed by 4 bases and V by 2 bases; bases with no gene match: 1. Germline V gene sequence: CDR1 MNHEY, CDR2 SMNVEV (reference sequence). CDR3 DNA sequence: TGTGCCAGCAGTTTAGGGACAGGGGCCACTGAAGCTTTCTTT. It specifies CASSLGTGATEAFF.

As concerns this clone: The same CDR3 arises from other DNA sequences in this sample as well. CDR3 sequence: CASSLASSYEQYF. The CDR3 DNA reads TGTGCCAGCAGCTTAGCGAGCTCCTACGAGCAGTACTTC. The rearrangement links TRBV13 to TRBJ2-7; D is unclear. This CDR3 has 13 amino acids. Germline lookup yields CDR1 PRHDT and CDR2 FYEKMQ (reference sequence). The ends were cut back, 1 base at V and 0 bases at J, with 4 bases in the middle.

Comments on this clone: The same CDR3 also results from other DNA sequences found in this sample. The chain recombines TRBV19 with TRBJ1-6, with a weak D call TRBD1 (5 bases). V was pared by 6 bases and J by 7 bases, with 10 bases between. The germline V gene has CDR1 LNHDA and CDR2 SQIVND (reference sequence). There are 13 residues in the CDR3. The chain's CDR3 is CASSPGLNSPLHF. The CDR3 nucleotides read TGTGCCAGTAGCCCAGGGTTAAATTCACCCCTCCACTTT.